These T cell receptor beta chains were read from a single sample in a study of PD-1 blockade in classical Hodgkin lymphoma. TCRdb's copy holds only in-frame clones and misses some; the assay was immunoSEQ multiplex PCR. The data contain about 93,000 clones, 81% of them singletons. Sequenced here: peripheral blood mononuclear cells (PBMCs), sampled before the second cycle of nivolumab. The receptors here all came from a human donor with classical Hodgkin lymphoma. Both conserved end residues are part of each CDR3.

v_gene: TRBV6-5
CDR3aa: CASSYGSLGYTF

v_gene: TRBV15
CDR3aa: CATSGNKGQPQHF

v_gene: TRBV19
CDR3aa: CASSNWGARTGANVLTF

v_gene: TRBV18
CDR3aa: CASSPISKDSGGDWYF

v_gene: TRBV5-1
CDR3aa: CASRPATGGGYEKLFF

v_gene: TRBV7-8
CDR3aa: CASSFFGTSGSPHEQFF

v_gene: TRBV7-2
CDR3aa: CASSKLAGTYNEQFF

v_gene: TRBV5-6
CDR3aa: CASSSGQGIQPQHF

v_gene: TRBV7-2
CDR3aa: CASSRILGVSGNTIYF

v_gene: TRBV6-4
CDR3aa: CASSTGGSGNYGYTF

v_gene: TRBV27
CDR3aa: CASSSPRQHYSTDTQYF

v_gene: TRBV5-6
CDR3aa: CASSFGVSTDTQYF

v_gene: TRBV28
CDR3aa: CASSLLGRMGSHEQYF

v_gene: TRBV5-1
CDR3aa: CASSWPGPREQFF

v_gene: TRBV5-6
CDR3aa: CASSLGGQGNYEQYF

v_gene: TRBV6-6
CDR3aa: CASRAQGNTEAFF

v_gene: TRBV9
CDR3aa: CASSVALAGGAESTDTQYF

v_gene: TRBV6-1
CDR3aa: CASSVLNTEAFF

v_gene: TRBV5-1
CDR3aa: CASSPGGQNTGELFF

v_gene: TRBV2
CDR3aa: CASSDLDAEAFF

v_gene: TRBV14
CDR3aa: CASSPRDRVMNTEAFF

v_gene: TRBV18
CDR3aa: CASSPLEDLSEQFF

v_gene: TRBV6-4
CDR3aa: CASSAHHLTRDRVFVAFF

v_gene: TRBV7-6
CDR3aa: CASSLAGGNGYTF

v_gene: TRBV7-2
CDR3aa: CASSSSSNTEAFF

v_gene: TRBV28
CDR3aa: CASRNGQGVTNGELFF

v_gene: TRBV4-1
CDR3aa: CASSQVGAGQGYGYTF

v_gene: TRBV6-5
CDR3aa: CASSYSLGGNQPQHF

v_gene: TRBV21-1
CDR3aa: CASSKGPWDTEAFF

v_gene: TRBV5-1
CDR3aa: CASSPLAGAGNEQFF

v_gene: TRBV14
CDR3aa: CASSRSSGGWYEQYF

v_gene: TRBV18
CDR3aa: CASSPGGSTNEKLFF

v_gene: TRBV7-2
CDR3aa: CASSPYRGSYNEQFF